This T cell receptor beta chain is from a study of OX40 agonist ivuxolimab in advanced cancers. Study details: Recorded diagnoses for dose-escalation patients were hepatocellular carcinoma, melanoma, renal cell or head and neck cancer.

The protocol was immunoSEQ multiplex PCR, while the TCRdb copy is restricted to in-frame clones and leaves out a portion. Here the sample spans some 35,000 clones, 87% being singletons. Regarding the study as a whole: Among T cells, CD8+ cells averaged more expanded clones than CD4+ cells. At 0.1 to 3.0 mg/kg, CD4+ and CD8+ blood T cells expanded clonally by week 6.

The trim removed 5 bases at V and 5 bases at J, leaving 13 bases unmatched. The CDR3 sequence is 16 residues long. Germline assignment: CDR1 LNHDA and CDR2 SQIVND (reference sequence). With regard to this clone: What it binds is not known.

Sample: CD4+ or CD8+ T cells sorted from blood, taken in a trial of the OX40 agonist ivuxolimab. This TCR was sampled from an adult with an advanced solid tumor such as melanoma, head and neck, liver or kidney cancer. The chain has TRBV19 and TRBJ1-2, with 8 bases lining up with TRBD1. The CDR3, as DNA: TGTGCCAGTAGTTCTGGGCTTGACAGGGGTCGGTATGGCTACACCTTC. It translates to CASSSGLDRGRYGYTF.